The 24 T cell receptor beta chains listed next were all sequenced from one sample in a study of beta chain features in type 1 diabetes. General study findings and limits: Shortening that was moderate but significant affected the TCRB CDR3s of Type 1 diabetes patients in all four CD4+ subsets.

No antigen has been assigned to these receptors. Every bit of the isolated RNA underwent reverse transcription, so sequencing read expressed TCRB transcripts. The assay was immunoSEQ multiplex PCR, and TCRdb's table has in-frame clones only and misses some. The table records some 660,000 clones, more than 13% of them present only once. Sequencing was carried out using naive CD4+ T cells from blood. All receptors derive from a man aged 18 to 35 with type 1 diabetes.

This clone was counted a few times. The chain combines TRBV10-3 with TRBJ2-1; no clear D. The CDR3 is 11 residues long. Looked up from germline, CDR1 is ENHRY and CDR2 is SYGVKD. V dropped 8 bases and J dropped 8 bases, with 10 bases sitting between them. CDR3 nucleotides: TGTGCCATCCAAAGCTTGGATGAGCAGTTCTTC. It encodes CAIQSLDEQFF.

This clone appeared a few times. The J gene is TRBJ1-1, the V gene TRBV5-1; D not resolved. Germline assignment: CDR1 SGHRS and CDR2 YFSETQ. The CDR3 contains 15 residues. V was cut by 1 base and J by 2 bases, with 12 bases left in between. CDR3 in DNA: TGCGCCAGCAGCTTGATCCCGGCAGGCAACACTGAAGCTTTCTTT. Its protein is CASSLIPAGNTEAFF. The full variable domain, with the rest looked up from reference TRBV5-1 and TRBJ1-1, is KAGVTQTPRYLIKTRGQQVTLSCSPISGHRSVSWYQQTPGQGLQFLFEYFSETQRNKGNFPGRFSGRQFSNSRSEMNVSTLELGDSALYLCASSLIPAGNTEAFFGQGTRLTVV.

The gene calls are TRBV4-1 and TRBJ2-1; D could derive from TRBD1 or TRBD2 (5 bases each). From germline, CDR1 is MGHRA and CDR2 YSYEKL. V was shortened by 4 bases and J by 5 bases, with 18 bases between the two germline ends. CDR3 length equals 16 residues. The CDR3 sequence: CASSPPGRGPNNEQFF. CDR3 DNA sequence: TGCGCCAGCAGCCCCCCGGGACGCGGTCCAAACAATGAGCAGTTCTTC.

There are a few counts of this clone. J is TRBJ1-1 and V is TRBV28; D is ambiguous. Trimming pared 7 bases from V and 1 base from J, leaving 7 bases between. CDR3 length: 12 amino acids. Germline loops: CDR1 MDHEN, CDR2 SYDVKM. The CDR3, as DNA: TGTGCCAGCACGGACGGGAACACTGAAGCTTTCTTT. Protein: CASTDGNTEAFF.

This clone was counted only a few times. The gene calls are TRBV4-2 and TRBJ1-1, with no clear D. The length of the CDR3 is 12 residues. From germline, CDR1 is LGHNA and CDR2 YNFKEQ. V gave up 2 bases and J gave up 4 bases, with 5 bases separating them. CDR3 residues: CASSQLSTEAFF. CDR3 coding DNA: TGTGCCAGCAGCCAACTGAGCACTGAAGCTTTCTTT.

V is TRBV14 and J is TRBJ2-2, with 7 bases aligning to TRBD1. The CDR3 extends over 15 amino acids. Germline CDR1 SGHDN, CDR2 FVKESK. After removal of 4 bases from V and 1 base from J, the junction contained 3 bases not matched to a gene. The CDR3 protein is CASSRWTGNTGELFF. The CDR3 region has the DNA TGTGCCAGCAGCCGCTGGACAGGGAACACCGGGGAGCTGTTTTTT.

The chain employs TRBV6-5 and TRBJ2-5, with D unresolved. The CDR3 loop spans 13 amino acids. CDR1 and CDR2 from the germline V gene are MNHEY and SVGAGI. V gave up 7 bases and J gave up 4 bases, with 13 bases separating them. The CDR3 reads CASTPAYGETQYF. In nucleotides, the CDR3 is TGTGCCAGCACCCCTGCATATGGAGAGACCCAGTACTTC.

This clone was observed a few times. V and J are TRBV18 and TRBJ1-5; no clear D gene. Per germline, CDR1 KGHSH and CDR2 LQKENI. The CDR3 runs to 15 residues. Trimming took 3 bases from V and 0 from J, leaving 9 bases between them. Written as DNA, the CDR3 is TGTGCCAGCTCACCTCAGCCGTATAGCAATCAGCCCCAGCATTTT. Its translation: CASSPQPYSNQPQHF.

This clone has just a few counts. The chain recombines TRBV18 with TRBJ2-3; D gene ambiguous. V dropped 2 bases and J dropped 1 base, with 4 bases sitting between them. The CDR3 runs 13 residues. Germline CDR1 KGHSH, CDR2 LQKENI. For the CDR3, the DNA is TGTGCCAGCTCACCAGGGGGCACAGATACGCAGTATTTT. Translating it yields CASSPGGTDTQYF. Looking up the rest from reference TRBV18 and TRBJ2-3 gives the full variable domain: NAGVMQNPRHLVRRRGQEARLRCSPMKGHSHVYWYRQLPEEGLKFMVYLQKENIIDESGMPKERFSAEFPKEGPSILRIQQVVRGDSAAYFCASSPGGTDTQYFGPGTRLTVL.

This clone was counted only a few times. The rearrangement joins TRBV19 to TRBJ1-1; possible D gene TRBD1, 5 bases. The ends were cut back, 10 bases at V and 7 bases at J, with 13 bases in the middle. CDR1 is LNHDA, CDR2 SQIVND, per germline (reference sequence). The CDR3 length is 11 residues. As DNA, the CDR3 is TGTGCCATCATTTGGGGCTTTGAAGCTTTCTTT. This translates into CAIIWGFEAFF.

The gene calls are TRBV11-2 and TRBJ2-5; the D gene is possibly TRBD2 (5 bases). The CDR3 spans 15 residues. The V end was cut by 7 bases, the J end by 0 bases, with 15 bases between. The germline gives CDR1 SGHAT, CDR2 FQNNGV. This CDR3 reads CASIPDSTYQETQYF. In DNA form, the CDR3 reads TGTGCCAGCATCCCGGACTCTACGTACCAAGAGACCCAGTACTTC.

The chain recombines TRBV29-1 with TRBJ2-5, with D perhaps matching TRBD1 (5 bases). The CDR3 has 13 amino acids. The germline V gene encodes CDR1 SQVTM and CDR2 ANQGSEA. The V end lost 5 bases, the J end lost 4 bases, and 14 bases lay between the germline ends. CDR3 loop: CSVRSQRGETQYF. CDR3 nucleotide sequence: TGCAGCGTTCGATCCCAAAGGGGAGAGACCCAGTACTTC.

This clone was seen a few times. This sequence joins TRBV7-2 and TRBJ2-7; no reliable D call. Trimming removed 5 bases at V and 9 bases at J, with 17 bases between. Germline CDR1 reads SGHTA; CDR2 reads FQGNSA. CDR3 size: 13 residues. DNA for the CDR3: TGTGCCAGCAGCCACGACACTGCGTTTGGGCAGTACTTC. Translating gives CASSHDTAFGQYF.

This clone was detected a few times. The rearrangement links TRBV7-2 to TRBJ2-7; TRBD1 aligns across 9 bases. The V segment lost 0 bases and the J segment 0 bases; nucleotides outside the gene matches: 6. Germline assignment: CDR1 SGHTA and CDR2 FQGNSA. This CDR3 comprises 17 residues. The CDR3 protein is CASSLARGQGFSYEQYF. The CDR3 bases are TGTGCCAGCAGCTTAGCACGCGGACAGGGGTTCTCCTACGAGCAGTACTTC.

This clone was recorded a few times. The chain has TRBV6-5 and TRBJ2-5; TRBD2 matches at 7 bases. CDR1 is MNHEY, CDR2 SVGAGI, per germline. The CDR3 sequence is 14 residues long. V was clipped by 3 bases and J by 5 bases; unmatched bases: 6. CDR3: CASSYWRERETQYF. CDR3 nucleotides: TGTGCCAGCAGTTATTGGCGGGAGCGGGAGACCCAGTACTTC.

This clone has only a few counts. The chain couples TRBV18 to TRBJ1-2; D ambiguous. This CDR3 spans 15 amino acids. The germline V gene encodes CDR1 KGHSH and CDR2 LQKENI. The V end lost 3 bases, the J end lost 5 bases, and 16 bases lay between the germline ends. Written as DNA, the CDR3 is TGTGCCAGCTCACCCCTATCCACGTGGGAGTATGGCTACACCTTC. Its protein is CASSPLSTWEYGYTF.

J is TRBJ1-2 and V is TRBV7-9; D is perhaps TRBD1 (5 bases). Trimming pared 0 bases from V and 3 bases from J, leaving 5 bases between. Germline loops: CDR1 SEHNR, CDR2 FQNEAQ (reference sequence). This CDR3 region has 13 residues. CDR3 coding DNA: TGTGCCAGCAGCTTAGCCAGGGACTATGGCTACACCTTC. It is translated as CASSLARDYGYTF.

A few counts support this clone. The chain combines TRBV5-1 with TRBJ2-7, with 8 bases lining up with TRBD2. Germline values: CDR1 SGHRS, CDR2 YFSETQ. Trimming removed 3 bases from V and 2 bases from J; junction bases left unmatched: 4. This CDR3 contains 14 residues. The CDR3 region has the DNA TGCGCCAGCAGCTCGACTAGCGAGGCCTACGAGCAGTACTTC. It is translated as CASSSTSEAYEQYF.

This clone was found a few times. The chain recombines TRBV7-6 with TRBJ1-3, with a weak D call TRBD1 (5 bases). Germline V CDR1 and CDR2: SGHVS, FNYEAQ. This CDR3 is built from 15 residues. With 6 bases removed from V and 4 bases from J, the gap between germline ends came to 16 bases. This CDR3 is CASSSPSQGGNTIYF. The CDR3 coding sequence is TGTGCCAGCAGTTCTCCCTCTCAGGGAGGAAACACCATATATTTT.

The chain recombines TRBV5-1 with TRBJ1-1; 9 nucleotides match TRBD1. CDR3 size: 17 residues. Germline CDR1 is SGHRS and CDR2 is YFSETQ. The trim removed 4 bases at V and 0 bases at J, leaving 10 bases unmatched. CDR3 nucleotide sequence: TGCGCCAGCAGCCCCAGAGGGGACAGGGAAGTGAACACTGAAGCTTTCTTT. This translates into CASSPRGDREVNTEAFF.

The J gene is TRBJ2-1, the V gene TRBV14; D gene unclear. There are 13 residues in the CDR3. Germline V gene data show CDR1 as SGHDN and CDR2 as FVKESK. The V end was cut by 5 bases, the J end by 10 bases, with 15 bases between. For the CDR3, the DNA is TGTGCCAGCAGCGGATTGGCCCCCCTCGAGCAGTTCTTC. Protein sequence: CASSGLAPLEQFF. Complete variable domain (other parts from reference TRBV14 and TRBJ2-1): EAGVTQFPSHSVIEKGQTVTLRCDPISGHDNLYWYRRVMGKEIKFLLHFVKESKQDESGMPNNRFLAERTGGTYSTLKVQPAELEDSGVYFCASSGLAPLEQFFGPGTRLTVL.

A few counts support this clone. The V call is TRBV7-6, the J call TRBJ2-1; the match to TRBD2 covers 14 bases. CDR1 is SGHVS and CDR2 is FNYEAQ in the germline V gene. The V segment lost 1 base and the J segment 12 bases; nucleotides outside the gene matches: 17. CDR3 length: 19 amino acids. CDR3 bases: TGTGCCAGCAGCTTAGACCTATCGGGGACTAGCGGGAGAACTGGGACGCAGTTCTTC. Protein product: CASSLDLSGTSGRTGTQFF.

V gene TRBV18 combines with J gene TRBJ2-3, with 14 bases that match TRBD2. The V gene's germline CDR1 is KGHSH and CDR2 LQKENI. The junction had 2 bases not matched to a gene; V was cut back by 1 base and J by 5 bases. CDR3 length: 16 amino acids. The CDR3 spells CASSPRLAGGQDTQYF. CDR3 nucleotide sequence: TGTGCCAGCTCACCACGACTAGCGGGGGGGCAAGATACGCAGTATTTT.

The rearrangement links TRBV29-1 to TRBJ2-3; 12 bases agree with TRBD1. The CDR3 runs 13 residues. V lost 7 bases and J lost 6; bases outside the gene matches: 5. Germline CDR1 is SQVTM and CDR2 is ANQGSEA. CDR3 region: CSAGTGGRDTQYF. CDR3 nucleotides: TGCAGCGCCGGGACAGGGGGCCGGGATACGCAGTATTTT.